This section outlines one T cell receptor (beta chain) sequence together with its context. Its antigen is currently unknown. Expressed TCRB transcripts were sequenced because the isolated RNA had all been reverse transcribed beforehand. Samples of naive, central memory and regulatory T cells yielded a mean of around 3.4 million reads. The assay was immunoSEQ multiplex PCR, and TCRdb's table has in-frame clones only and misses some. The sample includes about 410,000 clones, approximately 14% of them seen just once. These data come from a study of beta chain features in type 1 diabetes. Findings of the study overall: Shortening of TCRB CDR3s, moderate but significant, appeared in all four CD4+ subsets of Type 1 diabetes patients. The naive, central memory and Treg TCRB repertoires looked more alike in patients than they did in healthy donors. Whether TCRB rearrangement is influenced by HLA type went unresolved here.

The germline V gene has CDR1 SGHTA and CDR2 FQGNSA. The CDR3 totals 14 residues. The ends lost 6 bases at V and 4 bases at J; junction bases unmatched: 2. The receptor was isolated from a man in his thirties or forties in good health. Sequencing input: naive CD4+ T cells from blood. The chain combines TRBV7-2 with TRBJ2-3; the match to TRBD2 covers 12 bases. As DNA, the CDR3 is TGTGCCAGCAGACTAGCGGGAGGATCAGATACGCAGTATTTT. This gives the protein CASRLAGGSDTQYF.